The T cell receptor beta chain under discussion was sequenced for a study of T cells in Graves' hyperthyroidism and ophthalmopathy. Study-wide results and limits: Expanded thyroid clonotypes (above 0.001) were mostly also found in blood. Median prediction lead before ophthalmopathy onset was 6.5 months with the model.

The V gene's germline CDR1 is MNHNS and CDR2 SASEGT. V was shortened by 6 bases and J by 5 bases, with 13 bases between the two germline ends. This CDR3 is 13 amino acids long. As to this clonotype: Its target is not known.

Researchers amplified the TCR beta CDR3 regions from RNA transcripts. TCR CDR3 underwent first-round RT-PCR with the HTBI primer set. One entry per CDR3 protein, called by TCRdb with MiXCR from the multiplex PCR reads. This table has about 520,000 distinct CDR3 sequences, roughly a quarter appearing once. PBMCs were obtained from 7.5 to 10 ml fresh peripheral blood. The V call is TRBV6-1, the J call TRBJ1-1; unclear D gene. The sequencing sample was made of blood. The origin of this receptor is a woman aged 30 to 39 with Graves' ophthalmopathy. The CDR3 reads CASSSGGLTEAFF. Here the CDR3 DNA reads TGTGCCAGCAGCTCGGGAGGGTTGACTGAAGCTTTCTTT.